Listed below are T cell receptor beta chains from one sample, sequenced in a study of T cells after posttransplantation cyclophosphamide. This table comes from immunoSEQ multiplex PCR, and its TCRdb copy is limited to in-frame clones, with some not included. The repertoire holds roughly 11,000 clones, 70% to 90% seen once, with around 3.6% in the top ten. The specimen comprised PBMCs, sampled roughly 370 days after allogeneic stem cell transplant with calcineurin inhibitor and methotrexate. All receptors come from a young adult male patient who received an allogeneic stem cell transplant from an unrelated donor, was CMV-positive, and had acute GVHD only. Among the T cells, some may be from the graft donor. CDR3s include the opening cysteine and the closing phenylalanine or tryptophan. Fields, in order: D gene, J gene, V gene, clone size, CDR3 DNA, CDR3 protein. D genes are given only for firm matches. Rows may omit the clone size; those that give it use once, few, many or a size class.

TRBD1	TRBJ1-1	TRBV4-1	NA	TGCGCCAGCAGCCTAGGGAGGACAGGGAACACTGAAGCTTTCTTT	CASSLGRTGNTEAFF
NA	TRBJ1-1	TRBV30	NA	TGTGCCTGGGATGGACAGTTGAACACTGAAGCTTTCTTT	CAWDGQLNTEAFF
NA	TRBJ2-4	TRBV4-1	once	TGCGCCAGCAGCCAAGCTTCTGCTAGCTCGGCCAAAAACATTCAGTACTTC	CASSQASASSAKNIQYF
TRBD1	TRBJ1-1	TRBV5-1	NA	TGCGCCAGCAGTCCCCAGGGACAGGGGAACACTGAAGCTTTCTTT	CASSPQGQGNTEAFF
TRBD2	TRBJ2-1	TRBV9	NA	TGTGCCAGCAGCCCCACTAGCGGGGGGTCCTGGGGATGGAATGAGCAGTTCTTC	CASSPTSGGSWGWNEQFF
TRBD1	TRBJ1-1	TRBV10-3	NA	TGTGCCATCAGATCGACAGGGGACAACACTGAAGCTTTCTTT	CAIRSTGDNTEAFF
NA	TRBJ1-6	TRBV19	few	TGTGCCAGTAGTATTTCTGTGACAGGCACCACACCCCTCCACTTT	CASSISVTGTTPLHF
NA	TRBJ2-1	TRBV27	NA	TGTGCCAGCGCCTTGACAGTCTACAATGAGCAGTTCTTC	CASALTVYNEQFF
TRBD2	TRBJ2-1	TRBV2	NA	TGTGCCAGCAGTGCAGGTAGCGGGAAAGGGTACAATGAGCAGTTCTTC	CASSAGSGKGYNEQFF
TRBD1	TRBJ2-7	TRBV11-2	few	TGTGCCAGCAGCTTTCTGACAGGGGGCAACGAGCAGTACTTC	CASSFLTGGNEQYF
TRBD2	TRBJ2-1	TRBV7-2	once	TGTGCCAGCAGCTTACGACTAGCGGGGGGGGAGGAGCAGTTCTTC	CASSLRLAGGEEQFF
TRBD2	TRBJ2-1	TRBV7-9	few	TGTGCCAGCAGGTCGTCTAGCGGGAGTTTTTATGAGCAGTTCTTC	CASRSSSGSFYEQFF
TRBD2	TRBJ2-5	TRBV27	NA	TGTGCCAGCAGTTTAATTGGCCTAGCGGGGGAGACCCAAGAGACCCAGTACTTC	CASSLIGLAGETQETQYF
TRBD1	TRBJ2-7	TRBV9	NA	TGTGCCAGCAGCTTCGGACAGGGGGCCGACGAGCAGTACTTC	CASSFGQGADEQYF
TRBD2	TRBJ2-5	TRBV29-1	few	TGCAGCGTTGTCCCCGGGGGGGAAGAGACCCAGTACTTC	CSVVPGGEETQYF
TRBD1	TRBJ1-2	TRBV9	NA	TGTGCCAGCAGCCCCGGGACAGCAGCTAACTATGGCTACACCTTC	CASSPGTAANYGYTF
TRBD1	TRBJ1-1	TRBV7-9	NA	TGTGCCAGCAGACGACAGGGGGGGATGAACACTGAAGCTTTCTTT	CASRRQGGMNTEAFF
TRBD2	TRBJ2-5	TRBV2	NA	TGTGCGGTCAGCGGGTGGAGCGGGGGGCCACAAGAGACCCAGTACTTC	CAVSGWSGGPQETQYF
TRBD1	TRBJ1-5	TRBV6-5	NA	TGTGCCAGCAAACCTCAGGGGGTTAAGCAGCCCCAGCATTTT	CASKPQGVKQPQHF
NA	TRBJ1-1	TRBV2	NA	TGTGCCAGCAGGGGGCGGTACCCGAAGTATACTGAAGCTTTCTTT	CASRGRYPKYTEAFF
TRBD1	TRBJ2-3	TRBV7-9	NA	TGTGCCAGCAGTTACCGTCCGGGACAGGGTACAGATACGCAGTATTTT	CASSYRPGQGTDTQYF
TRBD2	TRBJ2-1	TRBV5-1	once	TGCGCCAGCAGCCTAAGTGGACTAGCGGAGTTCAATGAGCAGTTCTTC	CASSLSGLAEFNEQFF
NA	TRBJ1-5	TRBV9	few	TGTGCCAGCAGCGTAGACGGTTATAGCAATCAGCCCCAGCATTTT	CASSVDGYSNQPQHF
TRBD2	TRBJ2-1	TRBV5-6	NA	TGTGCCAGCAGCTTCCGGACTAGCGGGAGGGACTCCTACAATGAGCAGTTCTTC	CASSFRTSGRDSYNEQFF
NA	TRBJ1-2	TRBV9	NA	TGTGCCAGCAGCGCCTCCGGGGGAGGACTGTATGGCTACACCTTC	CASSASGGGLYGYTF
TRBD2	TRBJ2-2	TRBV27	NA	TGTGCCAGCAGTTCGGGACTAGCGGGGGTCACCGGGGAGCTGTTTTTT	CASSSGLAGVTGELFF
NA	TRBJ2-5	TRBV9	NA	TGTGCCAGCAGCGAAGGAGGGGGCGGTCAAGAGACCCAGTACTTC	CASSEGGGGQETQYF
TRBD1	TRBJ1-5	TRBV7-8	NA	TGTGCCAGCAGCGCACAGGGGTCCGGGCGTGGGCCCCAGCATTTT	CASSAQGSGRGPQHF
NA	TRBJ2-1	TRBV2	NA	TGTGCCAGCAAAAGGGAGAATGAGCAGTTCTTC	CASKRENEQFF
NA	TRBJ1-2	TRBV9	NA	TGTGCCAGCAGCTCAGCGGAGCTAGGGGGCTACACCTTC	CASSSAELGGYTF
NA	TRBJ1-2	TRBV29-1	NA	TGCAGCGTTGAGTCCCCAGGGTCCTATGGCTACACCTTC	CSVESPGSYGYTF
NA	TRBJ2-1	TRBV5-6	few	TGTGCCAGCAGCCGAACTAGCAAAGAGTTCTTC	CASSRTSKEFF
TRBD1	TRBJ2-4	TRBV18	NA	TGTGCCAGCTCACCAAGATCACCCGGACAGGGAGCCAAAAACATTCAGTACTTC	CASSPRSPGQGAKNIQYF
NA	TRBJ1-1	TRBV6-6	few	TGTGCCAGCAGTTACACAGCGAACACTGAAGCTTTCTTT	CASSYTANTEAFF
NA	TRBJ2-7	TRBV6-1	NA	TGTGCCGGCGGGGGCCCCTACGAGCAGTACTTC	CAGGGPYEQYF
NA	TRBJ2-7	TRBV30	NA	TGTGCCTGGAGATGGGGGGGGCCGGCTTACGAGCAGTACTTC	CAWRWGGPAYEQYF
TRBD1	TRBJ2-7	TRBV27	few	TGTGCCAGCAGGCCTCGGGACAGATCTACGAGCGGACAGTACTTC	CASRPRDRSTSGQYF